Following are 20 T cell receptor beta chains from one sample sequenced in a study of beta chain features in type 1 diabetes. Whole-study results and caveats: For Type 1 diabetes patients, all four CD4+ subsets carried TCRB CDR3s that were moderately but significantly shorter.

Which antigens these TCRs recognize remains unknown. The isolated RNA, all of it, was reverse transcribed, so expressed TCRB transcripts were what got sequenced. Profiled with immunoSEQ multiplex PCR; TCRdb holds only in-frame clones, not every one. The sample has approximately 150,000 clones; 63% are singletons. The sample consisted of naive CD4+ T cells from blood. These receptors were obtained from a man aged 25 to 40 with type 1 diabetes.

This clone was observed a handful of times. This chain joins TRBV29-1 and TRBJ1-1; TRBD1 might be the D (5 bases). The CDR3 spans 13 residues. Germline lookup yields CDR1 SQVTM and CDR2 ANQGSEA. V lost 6 bases and J 0 bases, leaving 11 bases between the germline ends. CDR3 protein: CSVEQVMNTEAFF. The CDR3 nucleotides are TGCAGCGTGGAACAGGTCATGAACACTGAAGCTTTCTTT. Supplemented by reference TRBV29-1 and TRBJ1-1, the full variable domain reads SAVISQKPSRDICQRGTSLTIQCQVDSQVTMMFWYRQQPGQSLTLIATANQGSEATYESGFVIDKFPISRPNLTFSTLTVSNMSPEDSSIYLCSVEQVMNTEAFFGQGTRLTVV.

This clone was recorded a few times. The J gene is TRBJ1-1, the V gene TRBV29-1; D might be TRBD1 (5 bases). The CDR3 has 15 amino acids. Germline V gene sequence: CDR1 SQVTM, CDR2 ANQGSEA. The V end was cut by 6 bases, the J end by 3 bases, with 20 bases between. CDR3 DNA: TGCAGCGTCATGGGGGTCGTCTCGATCGACACTGAAGCTTTCTTT. This translates into CSVMGVVSIDTEAFF.

The genes are TRBV6-5 and TRBJ2-1, with TRBD1 matching over 8 bases. Germline V gives CDR1 MNHEY, CDR2 SVGAGI. The CDR3 covers 16 residues. V lost 0 bases and J lost 5; bases outside the gene matches: 6. The chain's CDR3 is CASSYSGQGRHNEQFF. CDR3 nucleotide sequence: TGTGCCAGCAGTTACTCAGGACAGGGTCGACACAATGAGCAGTTCTTC.

This clone was seen a handful of times. The chain couples TRBV9 to TRBJ2-2, with D possibly called TRBD1 or TRBD2 (5 bases each). Germline V lookup: CDR1 SGDLS, CDR2 YYNGEE. V was clipped by 0 bases and J by 5 bases, with 11 bases between them. CDR3 length: 15 amino acids. The CDR3 DNA reads as TGTGCCAGCAGCGTAGGTCCAGGGAGAACCGGGGAGCTGTTTTTT. Translating it yields CASSVGPGRTGELFF.

This sequence joins TRBV7-2 and TRBJ2-7; a possible D gene is TRBD2 (5 bases). The CDR3 has 14 residues. The germline V and J ends were trimmed by 3 bases and 2 bases, with 11 bases remaining between them. The germline CDR1 and CDR2 sequences are SGHTA and FQGNSA. The DNA for the CDR3 is TGTGCCAGCAGCTTGATAGCGACAACCTACGAGCAGTACTTC. Amino acid sequence: CASSLIATTYEQYF.

For this clone: This sample includes further DNA sequences coding for the same CDR3. V gene TRBV29-1 combines with J gene TRBJ2-5; 7 bases align to TRBD1. V shed 1 base and J 1 base; nucleotides not matched to a gene: 0. The CDR3 contains 13 residues. The V gene's germline CDR1 is SQVTM and CDR2 ANQGSEA. In DNA, the CDR3 is TGCAGCGTTGAAGGACAGGGCCAAGAGACCCAGTACTTC. It specifies CSVEGQGQETQYF.

The chain combines TRBV29-1 with TRBJ2-7; 7 bases agree with TRBD1. CDR1 SQVTM and CDR2 ANQGSEA come from the germline V gene. V shed 6 bases and J 2 bases; nucleotides not matched to a gene: 7. This CDR3 comprises 13 residues. The CDR3 spells CSVLQGHTYEQYF. In nucleotides, the CDR3 is TGCAGCGTATTACAGGGGCACACCTACGAGCAGTACTTC.

The chain joins TRBV20-1 to TRBJ2-1; D perhaps matches TRBD1 (5 bases). This CDR3 spans 10 amino acids. The germline CDR1 and CDR2 sequences are DFQATT and SNEGSKA (reference sequence). V was pared by 5 bases and J by 12 bases, with 11 bases between. Here the CDR3 DNA reads TGCAGTGCTTCCCAGGGCGGGCAGTTCTTC. Translating gives CSASQGGQFF.

The chain combines TRBV13 with TRBJ2-1, with TRBD1 matching 10 bases. Germline trimming cut 5 bases from V and 3 bases from J; bases unmatched to any gene: 4. Germline V gene lookup returns CDR1 PRHDT and CDR2 FYEKMQ (reference sequence). The CDR3 extends over 15 amino acids. This CDR3 reads CASSPRTGGYNEQFF. CDR3 nucleotides: TGTGCCAGCAGCCCCCGGACAGGGGGCTACAATGAGCAGTTCTTC.

This clone occurred a few times. This chain links TRBV29-1 with TRBJ2-3; 9 bases are a match to TRBD1. Germline V gene lookup returns CDR1 SQVTM and CDR2 ANQGSEA. The CDR3 spans 14 residues. The V gene end was trimmed by 7 bases and the J gene end by 4 bases; junction bases not matched to a gene: 9. In DNA form, the CDR3 reads TGCAGCGCCGCCGGGACAGGGTCTTCAGATACGCAGTATTTT. This codes for CSAAGTGSSDTQYF.

This chain joins TRBV29-1 and TRBJ2-7; D uncertain. CDR1 and CDR2 (germline): SQVTM, ANQGSEA. The CDR3 covers 14 residues. V was shortened by 2 bases and J by 7 bases, with 18 bases between the two germline ends. The CDR3 here is CSVESPTSRTEQYF. The CDR3 DNA reads as TGCAGCGTTGAATCCCCAACCTCCAGAACGGAGCAGTACTTC.

This chain joins TRBV9 and TRBJ2-1; 8 bases fit TRBD1. The CDR3 sequence is 15 residues long. V lost 7 bases to trimming and J lost 6 bases; unmatched junction nucleotides: 12. Germline V lookup: CDR1 SGDLS, CDR2 YYNGEE. The CDR3 nucleotides are TGTGCCAGCCAACGGACAGGGTTAACGTCCAATGAGCAGTTCTTC. Its translation: CASQRTGLTSNEQFF.

CDR3 DNA sequence: TGTGCCAGCAGTGAATCAAGACTAGCTTACGAGCAGTACTTC. It yields the protein CASSESRLAYEQYF. V gene TRBV25-1 combines with J gene TRBJ2-7, with 7 nucleotides matching TRBD2. Germline-derived CDR1 and CDR2 are MGHDK and SYGVNS. This CDR3 has 14 residues. V lost 1 base and J lost 4; bases outside the gene matches: 4.

The table lists this clone with a count of one. The CDR3 bases are TGTGCCAGCAGCCCAAGGGTACTCGCCTACGAGCAGTACTTC. It is translated as CASSPRVLAYEQYF. The rearrangement links TRBV6-5 to TRBJ2-7; D is ambiguous. The CDR3 consists of 14 residues. CDR1 is MNHEY, CDR2 SVGAGI, per germline. The V end lost 6 bases, the J end lost 2 bases, and 14 bases lay between the germline ends.

The CDR3 loop is CASSFNYGYTF. CDR3 nucleotides: TGCGCCAGCAGTTTCAACTATGGCTACACCTTC. The genes are TRBV4-3 and TRBJ1-2; D uncertain. The germline V gene encodes CDR1 LGHNA and CDR2 YSLEER. Between the trimmed V and J ends, which lost 6 bases and 2 bases, there was a span of 4 bases. CDR3 length equals 11 residues.

This clone was seen only a few times. This chain connects TRBV30 to TRBJ2-7; no clear D. Germline V CDR1 and CDR2: GTSNPN, SVGIG (reference sequence). Between the trimmed V and J ends, which lost 0 bases and 5 bases, there was a span of 5 bases. This CDR3 has 11 residues. CDR3 bases: TGTGCCTGGAGTGTATGGGACGAGCAGTACTTC. Its translation: CAWSVWDEQYF.

The genes are TRBV30 and TRBJ2-5; possibly TRBD1 for D (6 bases). CDR3 length: 16 residues. Trimming removed 3 bases from V and 0 bases from J, with 17 bases in between. CDR1 is GTSNPN and CDR2 is SVGIG in the germline V gene (reference sequence). CDR3 bases: TGTGCCTGGAGCCCAAAGGGGGTCCCGTACCAAGAGACCCAGTACTTC. Translating gives CAWSPKGVPYQETQYF.

The chain carries TRBV28 and TRBJ2-3, with a weak D call TRBD1 (6 bases). The CDR3 loop spans 15 amino acids. Trimming pared 3 bases from V and 4 bases from J, leaving 14 bases between. From germline, CDR1 is MDHEN and CDR2 SYDVKM. CDR3 nucleotide sequence: TGTGCCAGCAGTTTCTCAGGGGCCGGGGCAGATACGCAGTATTTT. Translating it yields CASSFSGAGADTQYF.

This chain connects TRBV2 to TRBJ2-2; TRBD1 or TRBD2 may be the D gene (5 bases each). Germline lookup yields CDR1 SNHLY and CDR2 FYNNEI. This CDR3 region has 14 residues. V was clipped by 6 bases and J by 4 bases, with 12 bases between them. CDR3 loop: CASRGPLPTGELFF. DNA of the CDR3: TGTGCCAGCAGGGGACCTCTGCCCACCGGGGAGCTGTTTTTT.

This chain connects TRBV5-1 to TRBJ2-3; D gene ambiguous. CDR3 size: 12 residues. V shed 7 bases and J shed 4 bases, with 10 bases lying between them. Germline lookup yields CDR1 SGHRS and CDR2 YFSETQ. CDR3: CASGNQADTQYF. The CDR3 coding sequence is TGCGCCAGCGGAAACCAGGCAGATACGCAGTATTTT.